The present T cell receptor (beta chain) was sequenced within a study of blood T cells in healthy people across ages. In germline, CDR1 is SGHVS, CDR2 FQNEAQ. V gave up 0 bases and J gave up 3 bases, with 11 bases separating them. The CDR3 covers 15 residues. This clonotype was found a few times. A sample-barcoded 5' primer and a J-beta primer mix were used in a second PCR of about 6 to 12 cycles. TCRdb called the 5' RACE reads again in MiXCR, with one record for every CDR3 protein. The sample carries roughly 1.9 million distinct CDR3 sequences, about 39% recorded once. The chain employs TRBV7-8 and TRBJ1-2, with D hard to call. Input material: blood. This TCR was sampled from a human donor in good health. This CDR3 is CASSLARTGYYGYTF. In DNA, the CDR3 is TGTGCCAGCAGCTTAGCCCGGACGGGATACTATGGCTACACCTTC.